The 21 T cell receptor beta chains below come from one sample, sequenced in a study of blood T cell repertoires in COVID-19. TCRdb's table, derived via immunoSEQ multiplex PCR, lists solely in-frame clones and lacks some. The sample holds 120,000 to 150,000 clones, roughly 87% seen once. What was sequenced was PBMCs or T cells enriched from blood (not recorded which). These TCRs come from a woman aged 40 to 55 who had been exposed to COVID-19.

The chain recombines TRBV29-1 with TRBJ1-4; 7 nucleotides agree with TRBD1. The trim removed 5 bases at V and 8 bases at J, leaving 11 bases unmatched. The length of the CDR3 is 14 residues. Germline V gene data show CDR1 as SQVTM and CDR2 as ANQGSEA. The CDR3 DNA reads as TGCAGCGTTCTCACAGGGGCCAGTAGGGAAAAACTGTTTTTT. It yields the protein CSVLTGASREKLFF.

The chain carries TRBV3-1 (or the pseudogene TRBV3-2) and TRBJ1-6; D remains unclear. The germline V and J ends were trimmed by 0 bases and 10 bases, with 13 bases remaining between them. Per germline, CDR1 LGHDT and CDR2 YNNKEL (reference sequence). This CDR3 contains 15 residues. CDR3 protein: CASSQDLGGRSPLHF. The CDR3 DNA follows: TGTGCCAGCAGCCAAGATCTTGGAGGGAGGTCACCCCTCCACTTT.

This rearrangement joins TRBV2 to TRBJ1-5; no firm D call. Germline V lookup: CDR1 SNHLY, CDR2 FYNNEI. V gave up 2 bases and J gave up 5 bases, with 7 bases separating them. The CDR3 totals 13 residues. The CDR3 loop reads CASSENSYQPQHF. For the CDR3, the DNA is TGTGCCAGCAGTGAAAACAGTTATCAGCCCCAGCATTTT.

V is TRBV6-4 and J is TRBJ2-1; the match to TRBD2 covers 8 bases. Per germline, CDR1 MRHNA and CDR2 SNTAGT. This CDR3 is 15 amino acids long. V was clipped by 3 bases and J by 8 bases; unmatched bases: 9. The DNA of the CDR3 is TGTGCCAGCAGTGATAGCGGGATCGGACGCGATGAGCAGTTCTTC. Its translation: CASSDSGIGRDEQFF.

The CDR3 sequence is CASSGSREQFF. Written as DNA, the CDR3 is TGTGCCAGCAGTGGGAGCAGAGAGCAGTTCTTC. The chain links TRBV2 to TRBJ2-1; D remains unclear. CDR3 length: 11 amino acids. Germline CDR1 reads SNHLY; CDR2 reads FYNNEI. V dropped 4 bases and J dropped 10 bases, with 8 bases sitting between them.

The chain recombines TRBV5-1 with TRBJ2-3; TRBD2 aligns across 14 bases. J was trimmed by 6 bases and V by 4 bases; bases with no gene match: 7. Per germline, CDR1 SGHRS and CDR2 YFSETQ. The CDR3 sequence is 16 residues long. The CDR3 is CASSHGTSGGVDTQYF. For the CDR3, the DNA is TGCGCCAGCAGCCACGGGACTAGCGGGGGAGTCGATACGCAGTATTTT.

V is TRBV27 and J is TRBJ1-1; D remains ambiguous. The CDR3 sequence is 14 residues long. From germline, CDR1 is MNHEY and CDR2 SMNVEV (reference sequence). The V and J ends lost 3 bases and 4 bases respectively, with 12 bases between them. The CDR3 is CASSFLPGGTEAFF. The CDR3 region has the DNA TGTGCCAGCAGTTTTCTACCGGGAGGCACTGAAGCTTTCTTT.

The rearrangement uses TRBV5-8 and TRBJ1-5; no clear D gene. V was shortened by 6 bases and J by 5 bases, with 15 bases between the two germline ends. CDR1 SGHTS and CDR2 YDEGEE come from the germline V gene. CDR3 length: 14 residues. The CDR3: CASKSWVGDQPQHF. Here the CDR3 DNA reads TGTGCCAGCAAGTCTTGGGTTGGAGATCAGCCCCAGCATTTT.

This chain uses TRBV6-4 with TRBJ1-1; TRBD1 agrees at 9 bases. Germline V gene lookup returns CDR1 MRHNA and CDR2 SNTAGT. After removal of 4 bases from V and 5 bases from J, the junction contained 5 bases not matched to a gene. There are 14 residues in the CDR3. The CDR3 is CASSADRGGTEAFF. CDR3 DNA: TGTGCCAGCAGTGCGGACAGGGGAGGTACTGAAGCTTTCTTT.

The gene calls are TRBV6-5 and TRBJ1-1; 11 bases fit TRBD1. Germline V gives CDR1 MNHEY, CDR2 SVGAGI. The CDR3 runs 14 residues. Trimming removed 0 bases from V and 10 bases from J; junction bases left unmatched: 4. The CDR3 DNA sequence: TGTGCCAGCAGTTACTCGGGACAGGGGGGGGGAGCTTTCTTT. Translated, it gives CASSYSGQGGGAFF.

The table lists this clone with a count of one. V gene TRBV7-9 combines with J gene TRBJ2-5; 7 bases map to TRBD1. The length of the CDR3 is 13 residues. Trimming cost V 7 bases and J 5 bases; bases outside gene matches: 7. Germline loops: CDR1 SEHNR, CDR2 FQNEAQ (reference sequence). The CDR3 loop reads CASTQGERETQYF. CDR3 DNA sequence: TGTGCCAGCACCCAGGGGGAACGGGAGACCCAGTACTTC.

The chain joins TRBV4-1 to TRBJ2-5; the D gene is possibly TRBD1 (5 bases). Germline V gene data show CDR1 as MGHRA and CDR2 as YSYEKL. V was pared by 1 base and J by 1 base, with 16 bases between. CDR3 length equals 17 residues. CDR3 sequence (DNA): TGCGCCAGCAGCCAAGGGGATCAGGGCAACGCCCAAGAGACCCAGTACTTC. Amino acids: CASSQGDQGNAQETQYF.

CDR3 in amino acids: CASSANQGSNEKLFF. In DNA form, the CDR3 reads TGTGCCAGCAGCGCAAACCAGGGTTCTAATGAAAAACTGTTTTTT. This chain joins TRBV9 and TRBJ1-4; the D gene is possibly TRBD1 (5 bases). CDR3 size: 15 residues. V gave up 3 bases and J gave up 3 bases, with 12 bases separating them. Germline CDR1 SGDLS, CDR2 YYNGEE.

The CDR3 reads CSVVLQVNTEAFF. The CDR3 DNA follows: TGCAGCGTTGTATTACAGGTAAACACTGAAGCTTTCTTT. The chain has TRBV29-1 and TRBJ1-1; possibly TRBD1 for D (5 bases). Germline values: CDR1 SQVTM, CDR2 ANQGSEA. V lost 4 bases to trimming and J lost 2 bases, with 11 bases between them. This CDR3 has 13 amino acids.

This clone has just a few counts. V usage is TRBV7-9 and J usage is TRBJ2-3, with 7 nucleotides matching TRBD2. Looked up from germline, CDR1 is SEHNR and CDR2 is FQNEAQ (reference sequence). This CDR3 has 14 amino acids. With 8 bases clipped from V and 8 bases from J, the junction kept 13 bases outside the gene matches. The CDR3 bases are TGTGCCAGCGATACCGGGGACTATATGGCTACGCAGTATTTT. Its protein is CASDTGDYMATQYF.

The chain couples TRBV7-8 to TRBJ1-1; no clear D gene. This CDR3 contains 13 residues. Germline loops: CDR1 SGHVS, CDR2 FQNEAQ. Trimming removed 5 bases from V and 7 bases from J, with 14 bases in between. The CDR3 loop is CASSPLVGGEAFF. The CDR3 bases are TGTGCCAGCAGCCCTCTCGTGGGAGGTGAAGCTTTCTTT.

The J gene is TRBJ1-1, the V gene TRBV25-1; 8 bases map to TRBD1. The CDR3 length is 13 residues. Per germline, CDR1 MGHDK and CDR2 SYGVNS. J lost 4 bases, V lost 6 bases, and 4 bases had no gene match. The CDR3 here is CASRDRESTEAFF. CDR3 coding DNA: TGTGCCAGCAGGGACAGGGAATCCACTGAAGCTTTCTTT.

A few counts support this clone. The chain links TRBV7-9 to TRBJ2-5; 15 bases align to TRBD2. CDR1 and CDR2 from the germline V gene are SEHNR and FQNEAQ (reference sequence). This CDR3 region has 17 residues. J gave up 2 bases and V 5 bases, and 6 bases lay outside the gene matches. CDR3 sequence reads: CASSTRTSGGVQETQYF. For the CDR3, the DNA is TGTGCCAGCAGCACCCGGACTAGCGGGGGGGTACAAGAGACCCAGTACTTC.

This clone occurred a few times. The chain recombines TRBV5-1 with TRBJ1-6; D is ambiguous. The length of the CDR3 is 13 residues. The V gene's germline CDR1 is SGHRS and CDR2 YFSETQ. V lost 0 bases and J 7 bases, leaving 5 bases between the germline ends. CDR3 region: CASSLVRNSPLHF. The CDR3 bases are TGCGCCAGCAGCTTGGTACGGAATTCACCCCTCCACTTT.

This chain joins TRBV7-2 and TRBJ2-7, with D possibly being TRBD2 (6 bases). The CDR3 extends over 14 amino acids. Germline CDR1 reads SGHTA; CDR2 reads FQGNSA. Trimming took off 4 bases at V and 2 bases at J, with 12 bases between the two ends. DNA for the CDR3: TGTGCCAGCAGCTACTTGGACTACACCTACGAGCAGTACTTC. Amino acids: CASSYLDYTYEQYF.

Only one count was recorded for this clone. The chain couples TRBV12-3 or TRBV12-4 to TRBJ1-5, with 10 nucleotides matching TRBD1. J was trimmed by 5 bases and V by 6 bases; bases with no gene match: 1. There are 13 residues in the CDR3. CDR3 sequence: CASRGTGDQPQHF. The CDR3 DNA sequence: TGTGCCAGCAGAGGGACAGGGGATCAGCCCCAGCATTTT.